This T cell receptor beta chain was found in a study of response to subunit inactivated influenza vaccine. Points from the study as a whole: Authors proposed each seasonal influenza vaccination draws in few new T cells.

TCRdb independently ran MiXCR on the RT-PCR reads; one entry per CDR3 protein. Of about 500,000 distinct CDR3 sequences listed, more than 15% are singletons. As concerns this clonotype: The antigen is not known.

With 5 bases removed from V and 4 bases from J, the gap between germline ends came to 14 bases. CDR1 SGHTA and CDR2 FQGTGA come from the germline V gene. CDR3 length equals 15 residues. The chain joins TRBV7-3 to TRBJ2-2; D unclear. This clonotype was sampled from a man in his fifties or sixties who received an inactivated influenza vaccine. The sample consisted of CD4+ T cells sorted from PBMCs, taken less than 30 months after vaccination. The DNA for the CDR3 is TGTGCCAGCAGCCCCCACCTACCTGGCACCGGGGAGCTGTTTTTT. Translating gives CASSPHLPGTGELFF.